The 26 T cell receptor beta chains given below trace back to one sample, sequenced in a study of cytomegalovirus exposure and HLA in healthy donors. Primers for the PCR totalled 60 Vbeta and 13 Jbeta. The protocol was immunoSEQ multiplex PCR, while the TCRdb copy is restricted to in-frame clones and leaves out a portion. Found here are some 130,000 clones, just under 80% of them singletons; the top ten hold around 1.5%. Sequencing was done on a sample of PBMCs. Receptors were obtained from a woman between 18 and 30 years old in good health and CMV-seronegative.

The chain's CDR3 is CASSSGVAGSGETQYF. In nucleotides, the CDR3 is TGTGCCAGCAGCTCAGGGGTAGCGGGGTCGGGAGAGACCCAGTACTTC. This sequence joins TRBV4-2 and TRBJ2-5, with 8 positions matching TRBD2. Trimming at V came to 5 bases and at J to 4 bases, leaving 12 bases not matched to a gene. This CDR3 has 16 amino acids. The germline V gene encodes CDR1 LGHNA and CDR2 YNFKEQ.

This sequence joins TRBV5-6 and TRBJ2-1; weak D call: TRBD2 (6 bases). The CDR3 has 14 residues. From germline, CDR1 is SGHDT and CDR2 YYEEEE. The ends were cut back, 0 bases at V and 3 bases at J, with 7 bases in the middle. CDR3 amino acids: CASSLGGIYNEQFF. The CDR3 coding sequence is TGTGCCAGCAGCTTGGGCGGGATCTACAATGAGCAGTTCTTC.

V and J are TRBV7-2 and TRBJ2-7; TRBD2 matches at 12 bases. V lost 4 bases and J lost 7; bases outside the gene matches: 8. Germline CDR1 reads SGHTA; CDR2 reads FQGNSA. This CDR3 is 15 amino acids long. CDR3 region: CASSSGTSGWGEQYF. The CDR3 coding sequence is TGTGCCAGCAGCTCCGGGACTAGCGGGTGGGGAGAGCAGTACTTC. Drawing the rest from reference TRBV7-2 and TRBJ2-7, the complete variable domain is GAGVSQSPSNKVTEKGKDVELRCDPISGHTALYWYRQSLGQGLEFLIYFQGNSAPDKSGLPSDRFSAERTGGSVSTLTIQRTQQEDSAVYLCASSSGTSGWGEQYFGPGTRLTVT.

The chain joins TRBV11-2 to TRBJ1-2; D call uncertain. The CDR3 consists of 16 residues. V was pared by 1 base and J by 8 bases, with 20 bases between. CDR1 and CDR2 (germline): SGHAT, FQNNGV. The chain's CDR3 is CASSLGTPGYAIGYTF. The DNA of the CDR3 is TGTGCCAGCAGCTTAGGCACCCCGGGGTACGCGATAGGCTACACCTTC.

V gene TRBV27 combines with J gene TRBJ2-5; 10 bases are a match to TRBD2. The end of the DNA is better explained by TRBJ2-7, so the J call may be wrong. This CDR3 has 14 amino acids. In germline, CDR1 is MNHEY, CDR2 SMNVEV (reference sequence). The CDR3: CASSFTSGTYEQYF. In nucleotides, the CDR3 is TGTGCCAGCAGTTTCACTAGCGGGACCTACGAGCAGTACTTC.

This clone was seen just once. The chain recombines TRBV18 with TRBJ1-5; no firm D call. With 2 bases removed from V and 7 bases from J, the gap between germline ends came to 12 bases. CDR3 length: 14 residues. Germline V gene sequence: CDR1 KGHSH, CDR2 LQKENI. The CDR3 loop reads CASSPGGRIQPQHF. The CDR3 coding sequence is TGTGCCAGCTCACCAGGAGGCAGGATACAGCCCCAGCATTTT.

The chain is built from TRBV4-2 and TRBJ2-7; perhaps TRBD2 as D (5 bases). There are 14 residues in the CDR3. Germline V lookup: CDR1 LGHNA, CDR2 YNFKEQ. Trimming pared 5 bases from V and 7 bases from J, leaving 18 bases between. CDR3 DNA: TGTGCCAGCAGCACCGGGATCCGGTGGAGTGAGCAGTACTTC. Its translation is CASSTGIRWSEQYF.

The chain joins TRBV6-6 to TRBJ2-7, with TRBD2 matching 10 bases. Germline V gives CDR1 MNHNY, CDR2 SVGAGI (reference sequence). CDR3 size: 15 residues. Trimming at V came to 2 bases and at J to 4 bases, leaving 5 bases not matched to a gene. CDR3 amino acids: CASSYTDSGRYEQYF. DNA of the CDR3: TGTGCCAGCAGTTACACGGATAGCGGGAGGTACGAGCAGTACTTC.

This chain connects TRBV4-2 to TRBJ2-1; 10 nucleotides line up with TRBD2. V dropped 0 bases and J dropped 5; count of bases not matched to a gene: 1. Looked up from germline, CDR1 is LGHNA and CDR2 is YNFKEQ. The CDR3 length is 15 residues. The CDR3 is CASSQDGTSDNEQFF. The CDR3 DNA follows: TGTGCCAGCAGCCAAGACGGGACTAGCGACAATGAGCAGTTCTTC.

This sequence joins TRBV19 and TRBJ1-1, with D hard to call. The length of the CDR3 is 13 residues. The ends were cut back, 10 bases at V and 2 bases at J, with 14 bases in the middle. Per germline, CDR1 LNHDA and CDR2 SQIVND (reference sequence). DNA for the CDR3: TGTGCCACCTCCGTGAGACTTAACACTGAAGCTTTCTTT. Amino acid sequence: CATSVRLNTEAFF.

This chain joins TRBV6-4 and TRBJ2-1; 12 bases agree with TRBD2. This CDR3 spans 14 amino acids. Germline V lookup: CDR1 MRHNA, CDR2 SNTAGT. V lost 6 bases, J lost 9 bases, and 6 bases stayed unmatched. CDR3 in amino acids: CASRVLAGGGEQFF. CDR3 bases: TGTGCCAGCAGAGTCCTAGCGGGAGGGGGTGAGCAGTTCTTC.

V usage is TRBV19 and J usage is TRBJ1-5; D possibly corresponds to TRBD1 (5 bases). The CDR3 totals 14 residues. CDR1 is LNHDA and CDR2 is SQIVND in the germline V gene (reference sequence). V was trimmed by 6 bases and J by 7 bases, leaving 16 bases between them. CDR3 amino acids: CASRRGGSLQPQHF. In nucleotides, the CDR3 is TGTGCCAGTAGGCGGGGGGGGAGTCTCCAGCCCCAGCATTTT.

V gene TRBV6-5 combines with J gene TRBJ1-6; D gene ambiguous. Between the trimmed V and J ends, which lost 2 bases and 11 bases, there was a span of 13 bases. The CDR3 is 14 amino acids. CDR1 MNHEY and CDR2 SVGAGI come from the germline V gene. The CDR3 DNA sequence: TGTGCCAGCAGTTACGGAGGGCCAGAGGCACCCCTCCACTTT. It translates to CASSYGGPEAPLHF.

The V call is TRBV19, the J call TRBJ2-5, with D tentatively TRBD2 (6 bases). From germline, CDR1 is LNHDA and CDR2 SQIVND (reference sequence). The V end lost 3 bases, the J end lost 5 bases, and 13 bases lay between the germline ends. The CDR3 has 14 amino acids. The CDR3 reads CASSIPRDFETQYF. CDR3 sequence (DNA): TGTGCCAGTAGTATCCCCCGGGACTTTGAGACCCAGTACTTC.

This rearrangement joins TRBV5-1 to TRBJ2-5; 10 positions match TRBD2. The CDR3 contains 14 residues. With 2 bases clipped from V and 3 bases from J, the junction kept 1 base outside the gene matches. The germline gives CDR1 SGHRS, CDR2 YFSETQ. The CDR3: CASSFLAGEETQYF. The CDR3, as DNA: TGCGCCAGCAGCTTCCTAGCGGGGGAAGAGACCCAGTACTTC.

CDR3 protein: CSVQGLGTEAFF. CDR3 DNA: TGCAGCGTCCAGGGACTAGGCACTGAAGCTTTCTTT. The chain has TRBV29-1 and TRBJ1-1, with a tentative D call TRBD1 (5 bases). The V end was cut by 6 bases, the J end by 4 bases, with 12 bases between. Germline-derived CDR1 and CDR2 are SQVTM and ANQGSEA. CDR3 length equals 12 residues. Drawing the rest from reference TRBV29-1 and TRBJ1-1, the complete variable domain is SAVISQKPSRDICQRGTSLTIQCQVDSQVTMMFWYRQQPGQSLTLIATANQGSEATYESGFVIDKFPISRPNLTFSTLTVSNMSPEDSSIYLCSVQGLGTEAFFGQGTRLTVV.

This chain connects TRBV30 to TRBJ1-1; D is undetermined. The CDR3 runs to 12 residues. CDR1 is GTSNPN, CDR2 SVGIG, per germline (reference sequence). Trimming removed 1 base at V and 2 bases at J, with 5 bases between. CDR3 amino acids: CAWSGTNTEAFF. The CDR3 nucleotides are TGTGCCTGGAGTGGAACAAACACTGAAGCTTTCTTT.

The DNA of the CDR3 is TGTGCCAGCAGCTTAGCGACAGGGAACTATGGCTACACCTTC. Its translation is CASSLATGNYGYTF. This chain joins TRBV7-9 and TRBJ1-2, with 7 bases fitting TRBD1. The V gene end was trimmed by 0 bases and the J gene end by 2 bases; junction bases not matched to a gene: 0. The length of the CDR3 is 14 residues. The V gene's germline CDR1 is SEHNR and CDR2 FQNEAQ (reference sequence).

The chain links TRBV12-5 to TRBJ1-1, with D tentatively TRBD1 (5 bases). The CDR3 covers 14 residues. Trimming stripped 6 bases from V and 3 bases from J, with 14 bases between. Germline V gene lookup returns CDR1 LGHNT and CDR2 FRNRAP. CDR3 loop: CASGNDRGDTEAFF. CDR3 DNA: TGTGCTAGTGGCAACGACAGAGGAGACACTGAAGCTTTCTTT. Full variable domain (outside the CDR3, taken from reference TRBV12-5 and TRBJ1-1): DARVTQTPRHKVTEMGQEVTMRCQPILGHNTVFWYRQTMMQGLELLAYFRNRAPLDDSGMPKDRFSAEMPDATLATLKIQPSEPRDSAVYFCASGNDRGDTEAFFGQGTRLTVV.

The V and J genes are TRBV4-1 and TRBJ2-7, with 7 bases matching TRBD1. Germline-derived CDR1 and CDR2 are MGHRA and YSYEKL. Trimming took 5 bases from V and 1 from J; bases not matched to a gene: 8. This CDR3 is built from 15 residues. The CDR3 nucleotides read TGCGCCAGCAGCAAGGGGACAGACTATTCCTACGAGCAGTACTTC. It encodes CASSKGTDYSYEQYF.

The chain links TRBV30 to TRBJ2-2, with 12 nucleotides matching TRBD2. V shed 1 base, J shed 5 bases, and the junction held 8 bases outside the gene matches. From germline, CDR1 is GTSNPN and CDR2 SVGIG (reference sequence). This CDR3 spans 17 amino acids. The CDR3 sequence is CAWSATRLAGETGELFF. Here the CDR3 DNA reads TGTGCCTGGAGTGCCACTCGACTAGCGGGAGAAACCGGGGAGCTGTTTTTT. Combining the CDR3 with reference TRBV30 and TRBJ2-2 gives the whole variable domain SQTIHQWPATLVQPVGSPLSLECTVEGTSNPNLYWYRQAAGRGLQLLFYSVGIGQISSEVPQNLSASRPQDRQFILSSKKLLLSDSGFYLCAWSATRLAGETGELFFGEGSRLTVL.

This chain connects TRBV30 to TRBJ2-7; tentatively, D is TRBD2 (7 bases). V was cut by 5 bases and J by 5 bases, with 22 bases left in between. Per the germline V gene, CDR1 is GTSNPN and CDR2 is SVGIG (reference sequence). This CDR3 is built from 15 residues. For the CDR3, the DNA is TGTGCCTGGTCGGTAGGGGGGGGCGGTAACGACGAGCAGTACTTC. Amino acids: CAWSVGGGGNDEQYF.

The chain has TRBV7-9 and TRBJ2-1, with TRBD2 identical over 15 bases. The V gene end was trimmed by 1 base and the J gene end by 7 bases; junction bases not matched to a gene: 5. This CDR3 region has 17 residues. Per the germline V gene, CDR1 is SEHNR and CDR2 is FQNEAQ (reference sequence). The CDR3 nucleotides are TGTGCCAGCAGCTTAGTAGTGGGACTAGCGGGAGGTAATGAGCAGTTCTTC. Its translation: CASSLVVGLAGGNEQFF.

Remarks on this clone: Germline and junction disagree at one end, which may indicate a read error. The CDR3 region has the DNA TGTGCCACCAGCAGAGTACAGGGGGTGATGTATGGTTACACCTTC. It translates to CATSRVQGVMYGYTF. The chain combines TRBV15 with TRBJ1-2, with 8 bases identical to TRBD1. This CDR3 is 15 amino acids long. Germline V lookup: CDR1 LNHNV, CDR2 YYDKDF (reference sequence).

The chain recombines TRBV5-5 with TRBJ1-1; 7 bases line up with TRBD1. The CDR3 consists of 15 residues. V was clipped by 0 bases and J by 1 base; unmatched bases: 3. Germline values: CDR1 SGHKS, CDR2 YYEKEE (reference sequence). The CDR3 bases are TGTGCCAGCAGCTTGGGACAGGGAGGGAACACTGAAGCTTTCTTT. It translates to CASSLGQGGNTEAFF.

The V gene is TRBV6-5, the J gene TRBJ1-3; the D is unclear. From germline, CDR1 is MNHEY and CDR2 SVGAGI. This CDR3 has 12 residues. The V gene lost 7 bases and the J gene lost 2 bases, with 6 bases spanning the gap. CDR3 in DNA: TGTGCCAGCACCGGAGCTGGAAACACCATATATTTT. Translating gives CASTGAGNTIYF.